This TCR beta chain was sequenced in a study of CD8+ T cells in alopecia areata. Regarding the study as a whole: Scalp clonality decreased significantly with tofacitinib, and so did expanded CD8+ clones among the top 100.

As concerns this clone: Its antigen remains unknown.

The sample's treatment: oral pan-JAK inhibitor, 5-10 mg twice daily. The CDR3 sequence is 14 residues long. Trimming took off 2 bases at V and 0 bases at J, with 7 bases between the two ends. CDR1 PRHDT and CDR2 FYEKMQ come from the germline V gene (reference sequence). RNA was extracted and reverse transcribed into cDNA as the sequencing template. Libraries were prepared by immunoSEQ multiplex PCR; TCRdb keeps only in-frame clonotypes and omits some of them. The table lists roughly 200,000 clones, 53% of them singletons. This receptor was obtained from a human donor with alopecia areata. The V gene is TRBV13, the J gene TRBJ1-2; a possible D gene is TRBD1 (5 bases). The sequenced sample was CD8+ T cells sorted from blood, obtained at week 24, from a patient treated with tofacitinib. Written as DNA, the CDR3 is TGTGCCAGCAGCTTACGACAGACTAACTATGGCTACACCTTC. Its protein product is CASSLRQTNYGYTF.